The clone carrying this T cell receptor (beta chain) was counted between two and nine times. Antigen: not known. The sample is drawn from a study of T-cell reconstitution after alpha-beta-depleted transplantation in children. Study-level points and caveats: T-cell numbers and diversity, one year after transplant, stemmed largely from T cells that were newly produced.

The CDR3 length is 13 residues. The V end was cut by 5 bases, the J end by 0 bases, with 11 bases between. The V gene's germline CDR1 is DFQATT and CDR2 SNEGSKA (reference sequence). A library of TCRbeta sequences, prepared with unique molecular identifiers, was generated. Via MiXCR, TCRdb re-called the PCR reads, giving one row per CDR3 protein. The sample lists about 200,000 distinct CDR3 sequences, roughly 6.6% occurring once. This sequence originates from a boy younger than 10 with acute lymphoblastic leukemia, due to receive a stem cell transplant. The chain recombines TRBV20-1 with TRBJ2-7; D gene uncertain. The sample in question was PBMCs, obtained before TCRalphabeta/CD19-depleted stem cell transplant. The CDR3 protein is CSARPGGSYEQYF. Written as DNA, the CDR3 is TGCAGTGCTCGCCCGGGTGGCTCCTACGAGCAGTACTTC.